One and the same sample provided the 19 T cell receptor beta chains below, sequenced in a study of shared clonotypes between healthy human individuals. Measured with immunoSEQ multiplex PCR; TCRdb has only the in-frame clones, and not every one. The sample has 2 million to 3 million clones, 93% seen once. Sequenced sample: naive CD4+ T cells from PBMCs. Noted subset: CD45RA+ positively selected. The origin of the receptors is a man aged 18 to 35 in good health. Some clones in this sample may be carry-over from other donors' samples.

The CDR3 protein is CASSQGRRGEETQYF. The CDR3 nucleotides read TGTGCCAGCAGCCAAGGTCGGCGGGGGGAAGAGACCCAGTACTTC. The gene calls are TRBV7-9 and TRBJ2-5, with 8 bases matching TRBD2. V lost 5 bases and J lost 3; bases outside the gene matches: 8. CDR3 length: 15 amino acids. The germline gives CDR1 SEHNR, CDR2 FQNEAQ (reference sequence).

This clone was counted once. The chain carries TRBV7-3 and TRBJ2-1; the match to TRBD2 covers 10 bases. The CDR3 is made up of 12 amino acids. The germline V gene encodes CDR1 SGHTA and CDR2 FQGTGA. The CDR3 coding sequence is TGTGCTAGCGGGAGGACACGCGATGAGCAGTTCTTC. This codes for CASGRTRDEQFF.

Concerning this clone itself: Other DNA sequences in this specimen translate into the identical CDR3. The CDR3 DNA sequence: TGTGCCAGCAGCCTCGGGGGGGTGGGAAACACCATATATTTT. Translated, it gives CASSLGGVGNTIYF. The gene calls are TRBV28 and TRBJ1-3; TRBD1 is a possible D gene (5 bases). Germline V CDR1 and CDR2: MDHEN, SYDVKM. V shed 6 bases and J shed 4 bases, with 13 bases lying between them. The CDR3 spans 14 residues.

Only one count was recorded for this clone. The DNA for the CDR3 is TGTGCCAGCAGGAGGGACAGGGCCCCCTACGAGCAGTACTTC. As protein: CASRRDRAPYEQYF. This chain links TRBV6-1 with TRBJ2-7; 9 nucleotides align to TRBD1. Germline CDR1 and CDR2: MNHNS and SASEGT. V lost 6 bases and J lost 2; bases outside the gene matches: 5. The CDR3 length is 14 residues.

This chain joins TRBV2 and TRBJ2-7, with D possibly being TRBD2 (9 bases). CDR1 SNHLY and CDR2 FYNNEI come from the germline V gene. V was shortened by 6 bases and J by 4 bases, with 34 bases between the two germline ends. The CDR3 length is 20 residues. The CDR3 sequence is CASRAGTGRTSGQNTYEQYF. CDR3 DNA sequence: TGTGCCAGCAGGGCCGGGACAGGAAGAACTAGCGGGCAAAACACGTACGAGCAGTACTTC.

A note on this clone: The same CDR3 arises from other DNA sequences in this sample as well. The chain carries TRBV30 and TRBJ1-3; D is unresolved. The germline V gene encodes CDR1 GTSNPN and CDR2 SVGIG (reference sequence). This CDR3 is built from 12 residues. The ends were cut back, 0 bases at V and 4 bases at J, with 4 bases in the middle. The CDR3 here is CAWSVDGNTIYF. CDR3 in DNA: TGTGCCTGGAGTGTTGACGGAAACACCATATATTTT.

The CDR3 sequence is CASSRRSGLETQYF. Written as DNA, the CDR3 is TGTGCCAGTAGTCGCAGATCCGGGTTAGAGACCCAGTACTTC. This sequence joins TRBV19 and TRBJ2-5, with D unclear. Between the trimmed V and J ends, which lost 5 bases and 4 bases, there was a span of 14 bases. From germline, CDR1 is LNHDA and CDR2 SQIVND (reference sequence). The CDR3 has 14 residues.

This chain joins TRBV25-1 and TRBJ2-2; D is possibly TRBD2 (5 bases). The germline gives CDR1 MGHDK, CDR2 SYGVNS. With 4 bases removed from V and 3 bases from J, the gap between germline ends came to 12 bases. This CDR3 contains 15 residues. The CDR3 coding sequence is TGTGCCAGCAGTGGACCAGGACTCTACACCGGGGAGCTGTTTTTT. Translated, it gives CASSGPGLYTGELFF. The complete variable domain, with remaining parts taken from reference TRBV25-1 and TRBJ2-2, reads EADIYQTPRYLVIGTGKKITLECSQTMGHDKMYWYQQDPGMELHLIHYSYGVNSTEKGDLSSESTVSRIRTEHFPLTLESARPSHTSQYLCASSGPGLYTGELFFGEGSRLTVL.

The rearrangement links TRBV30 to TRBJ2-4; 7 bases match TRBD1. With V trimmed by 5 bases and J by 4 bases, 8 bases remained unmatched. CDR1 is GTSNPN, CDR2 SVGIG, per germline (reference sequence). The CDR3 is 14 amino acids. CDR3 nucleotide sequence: TGTGCCTGGGACCAGGGACAGAGAAAAAACATTCAGTACTTC. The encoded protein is CAWDQGQRKNIQYF.

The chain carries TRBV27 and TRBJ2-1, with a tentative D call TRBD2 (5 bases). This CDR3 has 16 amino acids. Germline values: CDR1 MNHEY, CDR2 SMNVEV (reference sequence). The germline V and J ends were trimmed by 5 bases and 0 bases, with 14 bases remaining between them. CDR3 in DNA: TGTGCCAGCAGTGTGGTTGGGCGGGTCTCCTACAATGAGCAGTTCTTC. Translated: CASSVVGRVSYNEQFF.

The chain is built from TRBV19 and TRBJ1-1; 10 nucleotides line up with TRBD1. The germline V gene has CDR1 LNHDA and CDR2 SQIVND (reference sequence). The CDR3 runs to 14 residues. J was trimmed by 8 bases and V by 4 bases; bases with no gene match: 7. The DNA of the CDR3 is TGTGCCAGTAGTACCGCCCAGGGACAGGGGGAAGCTTTCTTT. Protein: CASSTAQGQGEAFF.

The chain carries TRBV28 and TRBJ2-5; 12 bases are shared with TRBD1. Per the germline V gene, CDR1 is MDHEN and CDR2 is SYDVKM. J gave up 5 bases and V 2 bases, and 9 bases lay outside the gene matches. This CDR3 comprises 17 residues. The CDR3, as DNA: TGTGCCAGCAGTTTAACCTGGGACAGGGGGCGATTTGAGACCCAGTACTTC. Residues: CASSLTWDRGRFETQYF. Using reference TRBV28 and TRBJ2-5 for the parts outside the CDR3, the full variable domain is DVKVTQSSRYLVKRTGEKVFLECVQDMDHENMFWYRQDPGLGLRLIYFSYDVKMKEKGDIPEGYSVSREKKERFSLILESASTNQTSMYLCASSLTWDRGRFETQYFGPGTRLLVL.

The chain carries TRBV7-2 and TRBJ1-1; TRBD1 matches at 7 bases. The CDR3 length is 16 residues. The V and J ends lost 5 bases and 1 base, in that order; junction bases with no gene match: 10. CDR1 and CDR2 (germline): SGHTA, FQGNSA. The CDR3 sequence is CASSPQTGPANTEAFF. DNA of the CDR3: TGTGCCAGCAGCCCCCAGACAGGGCCAGCGAACACTGAAGCTTTCTTT.

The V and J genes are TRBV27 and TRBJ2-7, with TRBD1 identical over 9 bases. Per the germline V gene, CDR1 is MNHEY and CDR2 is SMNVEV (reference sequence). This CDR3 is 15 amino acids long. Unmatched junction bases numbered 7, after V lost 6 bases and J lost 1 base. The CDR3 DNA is TGTGCCAGCAGACAGGGGGCGACTCCTTCCTACGAGCAGTACTTC. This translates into CASRQGATPSYEQYF.

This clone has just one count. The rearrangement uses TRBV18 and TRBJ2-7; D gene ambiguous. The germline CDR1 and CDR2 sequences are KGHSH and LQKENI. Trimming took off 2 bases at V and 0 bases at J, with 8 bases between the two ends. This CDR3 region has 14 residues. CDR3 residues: CASSPNGYSYEQYF. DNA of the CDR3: TGTGCCAGCTCACCAAACGGGTACTCCTACGAGCAGTACTTC.

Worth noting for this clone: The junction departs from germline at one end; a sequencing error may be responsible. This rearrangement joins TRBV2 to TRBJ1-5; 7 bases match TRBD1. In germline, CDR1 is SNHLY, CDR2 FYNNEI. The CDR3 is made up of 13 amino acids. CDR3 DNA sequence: TGTGCCAGCAGCGAAGGGGGCAGGCAGCCCCAGCATTTT. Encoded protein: CASSEGGRQPQHF.

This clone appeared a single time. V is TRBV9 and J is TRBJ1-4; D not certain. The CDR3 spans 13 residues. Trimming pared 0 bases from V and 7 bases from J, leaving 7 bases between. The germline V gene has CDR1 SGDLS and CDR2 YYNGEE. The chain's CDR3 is CASSVGSGEKLFF. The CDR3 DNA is TGTGCCAGCAGCGTAGGGTCAGGTGAAAAACTGTTTTTT.

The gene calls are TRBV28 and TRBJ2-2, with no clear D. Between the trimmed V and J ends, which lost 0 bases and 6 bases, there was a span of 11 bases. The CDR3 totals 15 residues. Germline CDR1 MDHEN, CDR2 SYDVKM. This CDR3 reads CASSLWLKPPGELFF. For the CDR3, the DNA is TGTGCCAGCAGTTTATGGCTCAAACCCCCCGGGGAGCTGTTTTTT.

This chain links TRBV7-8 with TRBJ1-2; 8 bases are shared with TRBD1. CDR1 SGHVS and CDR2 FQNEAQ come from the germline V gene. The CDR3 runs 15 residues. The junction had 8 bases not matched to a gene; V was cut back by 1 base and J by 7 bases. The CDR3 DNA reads TGTGCCAGCAGCTTAGTGACAGGGGCGCCGAGTGGCTACACCTTC. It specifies CASSLVTGAPSGYTF.